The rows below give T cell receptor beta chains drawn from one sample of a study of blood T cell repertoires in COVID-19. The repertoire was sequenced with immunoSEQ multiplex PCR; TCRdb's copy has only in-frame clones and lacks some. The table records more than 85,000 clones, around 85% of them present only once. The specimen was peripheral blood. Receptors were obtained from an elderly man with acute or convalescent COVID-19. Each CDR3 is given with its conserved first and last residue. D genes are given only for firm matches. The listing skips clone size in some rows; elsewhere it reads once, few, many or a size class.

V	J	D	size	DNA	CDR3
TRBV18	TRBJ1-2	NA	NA	TGTGCCAGCTCACCGGCAGGGGTAGGAGATGGCTACACCTTC	CASSPAGVGDGYTF
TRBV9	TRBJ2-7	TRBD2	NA	TGTGCCAGCAGCGTAGTGCCTAGCGGCAGTGGCTACGAGCAGTACTTC	CASSVVPSGSGYEQYF
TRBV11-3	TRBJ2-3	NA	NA	TGTGCCAGCAGCGGCGGGGAAGAACTCAATACGCAGTATTTT	CASSGGEELNTQYF
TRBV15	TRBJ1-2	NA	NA	TGTGCCACCGGAGGCGGCTATGGCTACACCTTC	CATGGGYGYTF
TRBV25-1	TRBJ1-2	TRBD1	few	TGTGCCAGCCAACAGGGGATGGGGTATGGCTACACCTTC	CASQQGMGYGYTF
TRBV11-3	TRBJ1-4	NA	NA	TGTGCCAGCAGCTTAGATCTGCCCCTGGGAGCTACAACTAATGAAAAACTGTTTTTT	CASSLDLPLGATTNEKLFF
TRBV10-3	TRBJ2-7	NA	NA	TGTGCCATCAGTCCCCGGACAGATAGCTACGAGCAGTACTTC	CAISPRTDSYEQYF
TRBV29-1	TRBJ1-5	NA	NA	TGCAGCGCTAAAAAGGGAGATCAGCCCCAGCATTTT	CSAKKGDQPQHF
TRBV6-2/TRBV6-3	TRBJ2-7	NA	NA	TGTGCCAGCAGTTACCCTCGCGGGAACTACGAGCAGTACTTC	CASSYPRGNYEQYF
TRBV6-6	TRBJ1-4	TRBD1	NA	TGTGCCAGCAGTTACAGAGACAGGGTACAGGAAAAACTGTTTTTT	CASSYRDRVQEKLFF
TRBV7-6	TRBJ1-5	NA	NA	TGTGCCAGCAGCTTACTCTCCTATAGCAATCAGCCCCAGCATTTT	CASSLLSYSNQPQHF
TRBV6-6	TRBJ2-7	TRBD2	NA	TGTGCCAGCAGTGTCCGTGGGCTAGCGGGATCCTACGAGCAGTACTTC	CASSVRGLAGSYEQYF
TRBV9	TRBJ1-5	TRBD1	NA	TGTGCCAGCAGCGCATCAACCCAGGGGGATCAGCCCCAGCATTTT	CASSASTQGDQPQHF
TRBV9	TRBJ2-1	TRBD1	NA	TGTGCCAGCGCCGGGGGACAGGGGGCTGGTGAGCAGTTCTTC	CASAGGQGAGEQFF
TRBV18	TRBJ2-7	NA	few	TGTGCCAGCTCACCATCTCTCTCTTTCGGGACTTCAACCTACGAGCAGTACTTC	CASSPSLSFGTSTYEQYF
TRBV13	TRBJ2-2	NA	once	TGTGCCAGCAGCCCCCAGGGTCCCGGGGAGCTGTTTTTT	CASSPQGPGELFF
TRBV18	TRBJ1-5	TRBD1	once	TGTGCCAGCTCAATGACAGGGCAGGTCAATCAGCCCCAGCATTTT	CASSMTGQVNQPQHF